This entry lists 14 T cell receptor beta chains sequenced from one sample in a study of early stage breast cancer tumors. Assay used: immunoSEQ multiplex PCR; TCRdb lists only in-frame clones, some missing. The sample carries some 70,000 clones, more than 60% recorded once. The sample consisted of blood. The receptors shown here come from a person aged 55-75 years with breast cancer.

The chain joins TRBV9 to TRBJ2-3; D is unresolved. Looked up from germline, CDR1 is SGDLS and CDR2 is YYNGEE. V dropped 1 base and J dropped 2 bases, with 5 bases sitting between them. This CDR3 comprises 13 residues. The CDR3 DNA reads TGTGCCAGCAGCGTACGCTCCACAGATACGCAGTATTTT. Amino acids: CASSVRSTDTQYF. Complete variable domain (other parts from reference TRBV9 and TRBJ2-3): DSGVTQTPKHLITATGQRVTLRCSPRSGDLSVYWYQQSLDQGLQFLIQYYNGEERAKGNILERFSAQQFPDLHSELNLSSLELGDSALYFCASSVRSTDTQYFGPGTRLTVL.

The chain joins TRBV29-1 to TRBJ2-1, with D uncertain. Germline CDR1 is SQVTM and CDR2 is ANQGSEA. V lost 5 bases and J lost 6, with 17 bases in between. This CDR3 contains 14 residues. Here the CDR3 DNA reads TGCAGCGTTAGGCCGGTGGGATCTCTCAATGAGCAGTTCTTC. As protein: CSVRPVGSLNEQFF.

The DNA for the CDR3 is TGTGCCAGCACGGTGGCAGATACGCAGTATTTT. Translating gives CASTVADTQYF. The rearrangement joins TRBV2 to TRBJ2-3; D call uncertain. Trimming removed 7 bases at V and 4 bases at J, with 6 bases between. Germline V CDR1 and CDR2: SNHLY, FYNNEI. This CDR3 has 11 amino acids. Together with reference TRBV2 and TRBJ2-3, the CDR3 gives the full variable domain: EPEVTQTPSHQVTQMGQEVILRCVPISNHLYFYWYRQILGQKVEFLVSFYNNEISEKSEIFDDQFSVERPDGSNFTLKIRSTKLEDSAMYFCASTVADTQYFGPGTRLTVL.

The chain is built from TRBV11-2 and TRBJ2-5; TRBD2 agrees at 13 bases. Germline assignment: CDR1 SGHAT and CDR2 FQNNGV. Trimming at V came to 1 base and at J to 1 base, leaving 3 bases not matched to a gene. The CDR3 runs to 17 residues. The CDR3 DNA reads as TGTGCCAGCAGCTTAGGGACTAGCGGGAGCCTCCAAGAGACCCAGTACTTC. Its protein is CASSLGTSGSLQETQYF.

V gene TRBV2 combines with J gene TRBJ1-4; D is possibly TRBD1 (5 bases). CDR1 is SNHLY and CDR2 is FYNNEI in the germline V gene. Trimming removed 2 bases at V and 4 bases at J, with 11 bases between. The CDR3 is 15 amino acids. CDR3 in DNA: TGTGCCAGCAGTGAAAGTGGGGGGGGTAATGAAAAACTGTTTTTT. Protein: CASSESGGGNEKLFF. The whole variable domain, remainder taken from reference TRBV2 and TRBJ1-4, is EPEVTQTPSHQVTQMGQEVILRCVPISNHLYFYWYRQILGQKVEFLVSFYNNEISEKSEIFDDQFSVERPDGSNFTLKIRSTKLEDSAMYFCASSESGGGNEKLFFGSGTQLSVL.

This chain connects TRBV7-2 to TRBJ2-2; 9 nucleotides align to TRBD2. After removal of 6 bases from V and 4 bases from J, the junction contained 12 bases not matched to a gene. The CDR3 is made up of 17 amino acids. Germline V lookup: CDR1 SGHTA, CDR2 FQGNSA. Written as DNA, the CDR3 is TGTGCCAGCAGATCCAAGGGGGTAGCGGGGGTCACCGGGGAGCTGTTTTTT. It translates to CASRSKGVAGVTGELFF.

The genes are TRBV19 and TRBJ2-1; the match to TRBD2 covers 7 bases. The CDR3 totals 17 residues. J lost 5 bases, V lost 1 base, and 11 bases had no gene match. CDR1 and CDR2 from the germline V gene are LNHDA and SQIVND (reference sequence). DNA for the CDR3: TGTGCCAGTAGTATAGCGGCCGGCGGGAGTTTCAACAATGAGCAGTTCTTC. Protein sequence: CASSIAAGGSFNNEQFF.

This clone appeared a few times. The chain links TRBV4-1 to TRBJ2-2; TRBD1 is a possible D gene (7 bases). Deletions cut 3 bases from V and 5 bases from J, with 13 bases between. The CDR3 sequence is 15 residues long. Germline V gene data show CDR1 as MGHRA and CDR2 as YSYEKL. CDR3 region: CASSQAGQSTGELFF. CDR3 in DNA: TGCGCCAGCAGCCAGGCGGGACAGAGTACCGGGGAGCTGTTTTTT.

The V gene is TRBV7-2, the J gene TRBJ2-7; possibly TRBD2 for D (5 bases). The V end was cut by 3 bases, the J end by 1 base, with 10 bases between. The CDR3 consists of 14 residues. Germline values: CDR1 SGHTA, CDR2 FQGNSA. The CDR3 DNA follows: TGTGCCAGCAGCTTCGCGGGTGGGTCCTACGAGCAGTACTTC. Protein sequence: CASSFAGGSYEQYF. Using reference TRBV7-2 and TRBJ2-7 for the parts outside the CDR3, the full variable domain is GAGVSQSPSNKVTEKGKDVELRCDPISGHTALYWYRQSLGQGLEFLIYFQGNSAPDKSGLPSDRFSAERTGGSVSTLTIQRTQQEDSAVYLCASSFAGGSYEQYFGPGTRLTVT.

This chain joins TRBV2 and TRBJ1-4, with a possible D match to TRBD1 (6 bases). CDR1 and CDR2 (germline): SNHLY, FYNNEI. With 6 bases removed from V and 4 bases from J, the gap between germline ends came to 18 bases. The CDR3 length is 16 residues. For the CDR3, the DNA is TGTGCCAGCAGCCGGGGATTTGGACAGCTTAATGAAAAACTGTTTTTT. Translation: CASSRGFGQLNEKLFF.

V gene TRBV5-8 combines with J gene TRBJ1-1; a possible D gene is TRBD1 (5 bases). The CDR3 is 13 residues long. CDR1 is SGHTS, CDR2 YDEGEE, per germline. Between the trimmed V and J ends, which lost 2 bases and 7 bases, there was a span of 12 bases. The CDR3 loop reads CASSLLQGIEAFF. The CDR3 bases are TGTGCCAGCAGCTTACTCCAGGGAATTGAAGCTTTCTTT.

This sequence joins TRBV15 and TRBJ1-1; 11 bases map to TRBD1. The CDR3 length is 15 residues. J lost 3 bases, V lost 2 bases, and 2 bases had no gene match. In germline, CDR1 is LNHNV, CDR2 YYDKDF (reference sequence). The CDR3 nucleotides are TGTGCCACCAGCAGAATGGGACAGGGGGACACTGAAGCTTTCTTT. This encodes CATSRMGQGDTEAFF.

The chain couples TRBV5-8 to TRBJ2-2; D might be TRBD2 (6 bases). V was cut by 7 bases and J by 6 bases, with 16 bases left in between. CDR1 SGHTS and CDR2 YDEGEE come from the germline V gene. CDR3 length equals 14 residues. CDR3 amino acids: CASSRLGEPGELFF. The CDR3 bases are TGTGCCAGCTCGCGACTAGGGGAACCCGGGGAGCTGTTTTTT.

This chain links TRBV30 with TRBJ2-7; 9 nucleotides agree with TRBD1. This CDR3 has 13 residues. V trimming: 7 bases; J trimming: 0 bases; junction bases outside the gene matches: 4. Germline CDR1 reads GTSNPN; CDR2 reads SVGIG (reference sequence). The CDR3 here is CALGTGNSYEQYF. As DNA, the CDR3 is TGTGCCTTGGGGACAGGGAACTCCTACGAGCAGTACTTC. The full variable domain, rest sourced from reference TRBV30 and TRBJ2-7, is SQTIHQWPATLVQPVGSPLSLECTVEGTSNPNLYWYRQAAGRGLQLLFYSVGIGQISSEVPQNLSASRPQDRQFILSSKKLLLSDSGFYLCALGTGNSYEQYFGPGTRLTVT.